This is a list of T cell receptor beta chains from one sample in a study of blood T cell repertoires in COVID-19. TCRdb keeps only in-frame clones here, not all; method: immunoSEQ multiplex PCR. The repertoire holds almost 500,000 clones, with about nine tenths as singletons. The sample taken for sequencing was PBMCs or T cells enriched from blood (not recorded which). The receptor set was obtained from a woman aged 55-75 years who had recovered from COVID-19. Each CDR3 is given with its conserved first and last residue. The D gene is left open where the match is weak. Rows give clone size only sometimes, using once, few, many, or a class for an expanded clone.

V	D	J	size	DNA	CDR3
TRBV3-1/TRBV3-2	-	TRBJ1-1	once	TGTGCCAGCAGCCTGTGGGGAAGGGGCACTGAAGCTTTCTTT	CASSLWGRGTEAFF
TRBV27	TRBD1	TRBJ1-6	-	TGTGCCAGCACTACAGGGGATTCACCCCTCCACTTT	CASTTGDSPLHF
TRBV5-6	TRBD1	TRBJ2-5	-	TGTGCCAGCAGCATCTTGGACAGGGAGGCAGAGACCCAGTACTTC	CASSILDREAETQYF
TRBV6-5	TRBD1	TRBJ1-2	-	TGTGCCAGCAGCCGGACAGGGCTTGCCTATGGCTACACCTTC	CASSRTGLAYGYTF
TRBV3-1/TRBV3-2	TRBD1	TRBJ2-7	-	TGTGCCAGCAGCCAGGGGACAGGGGGCGCGTACGAGCAGTACTTC	CASSQGTGGAYEQYF
TRBV5-1	-	TRBJ2-2	-	TGCGCCAGCAGCTCCCAGGGGTACACCGGGGAGCTGTTTTTT	CASSSQGYTGELFF
TRBV2	-	TRBJ1-1	-	TGTGCCGGAAAGGGCGGGGGCACTGAAGCTTTCTTT	CAGKGGGTEAFF
TRBV4-1	-	TRBJ1-3	-	TGCGCCAGCAGCCTCGGATGGAGCTCTGGAAACACCATATATTTT	CASSLGWSSGNTIYF
TRBV7-9	TRBD2	TRBJ2-3	-	TGTGCCAGCAGCTCCACCAGGACTAGCGGGGGGCCTCTCACAGATACGCAGTATTTT	CASSSTRTSGGPLTDTQYF
TRBV13	-	TRBJ2-2	-	TGTGCCAGCAGCCATAGCACCGGGGAGCTGTTTTTT	CASSHSTGELFF
TRBV24-1	-	TRBJ2-5	once	TGTGCCACCAGTGATATTAACCCAGGGAGGCGCGAGGAGACCCAGTACTTC	CATSDINPGRREETQYF
TRBV20-1	-	TRBJ2-4	-	TGCAGTGCTAGTGCCGGGAGCGTCAAAAACATTCAGTACTTC	CSASAGSVKNIQYF
TRBV4-1	-	TRBJ2-3	once	TGCGCCAGCAGCCAAGGGGGGAGGGGGGATACGCAGTATTTT	CASSQGGRGDTQYF
TRBV19	-	TRBJ1-2	-	TGTGCCGCCGGTCTCTATGGCTACACCTTC	CAAGLYGYTF
TRBV5-1	TRBD1	TRBJ1-1	-	TGCGCCAGCAGCTTGGTAGCAGGGGGCGAAACTGAAGCTTTCTTT	CASSLVAGGETEAFF
TRBV12-3/TRBV12-4	-	TRBJ1-3	-	TGTGCCAGCAGTTTGGGGCTGGGAAACACCATATATTTT	CASSLGLGNTIYF
TRBV11-3	TRBD1	TRBJ2-7	-	TGTGCCAGCAGCTTAGCTCCTGGGACAGACTACGAGCAGTACTTC	CASSLAPGTDYEQYF
TRBV30	-	TRBJ1-2	-	TGTGCCTGGAGTGTACCGCAGGGTATCCGCGGCTACACCTTC	CAWSVPQGIRGYTF
TRBV6-5	TRBD1	TRBJ1-1	-	TGTGCCAGCAGGATGACAGGGGTAACTGAAGCTTTCTTT	CASRMTGVTEAFF
TRBV24-1	-	TRBJ2-5	once	TGTGCCACCGGTTGGGATAGCGGGACCCAGTACTTC	CATGWDSGTQYF
TRBV5-1	TRBD1	TRBJ1-6	once	TGCGCCAGCAGCTTTTTGACAGGGGTTCAATCACCCCTCCACTTT	CASSFLTGVQSPLHF
TRBV10-3	-	TRBJ1-1	-	TGTGCCATCAGTGGACTTATGAACACTGAAGCTTTCTTT	CAISGLMNTEAFF
TRBV12-3/TRBV12-4	-	TRBJ1-2	-	TGTGCCAGCAGTTCCAGGGGCGGCTATGGCTACACCTTC	CASSSRGGYGYTF
TRBV2	TRBD2	TRBJ2-5	-	TGTGCCAGCAGGAGGGAACGGACTAGCGACGAGACCCAGTACTTC	CASRRERTSDETQYF
TRBV24-1	-	TRBJ2-7	-	TGTGCCACCAGTGACAGGGGCGAGCAGTACTTC	CATSDRGEQYF
TRBV7-2	TRBD2	TRBJ2-1	once	TGTGCCAGCAGCCTAACCCGGACTAGCGGCAATGAGCAGTTCTTC	CASSLTRTSGNEQFF
TRBV5-1	-	TRBJ1-1	-	TGCGCCAGCAGCCCCCGTTCCGGGGGACCGGACACTGAAGCTTTCTTT	CASSPRSGGPDTEAFF
TRBV3-1/TRBV3-2	-	TRBJ2-4	-	TGTGCCAGCAGCCCCGGGGCCAAAAACATTCAGTACTTC	CASSPGAKNIQYF
TRBV19	TRBD1	TRBJ1-5	-	TGTGCCAGTAGTATAGATCAGGGGGGAGGCAGCAATCAGCCCCAGCATTTT	CASSIDQGGGSNQPQHF
TRBV12-3/TRBV12-4	TRBD1	TRBJ2-5	-	TGTGCCAGCAGTTTCGACAGGGGAAGGACCCAGTACTTC	CASSFDRGRTQYF
TRBV10-3	-	TRBJ2-5	-	TGTGCCATCAGTGAGTCGACTCGTCCTCAAGAGACCCAGTACTTC	CAISESTRPQETQYF
TRBV19	TRBD2	TRBJ2-2	-	TGTGCCAGTAGTAGGCGGGACGGGAGGAGCGGGGAGCTGTTTTTT	CASSRRDGRSGELFF
TRBV6-5	TRBD1	TRBJ2-7	-	TGTGCACTCGAGGTTCCGACAGGGAACGACGAGCAGTACTTC	CALEVPTGNDEQYF
TRBV9	TRBD2	TRBJ2-5	-	TGTGCCAGCAGCCTTAGCGGGGGGGTTCGGGAGACCCAGTACTTC	CASSLSGGVRETQYF
TRBV6-5	-	TRBJ1-2	-	TGTGCCAGCAGTTACTTCCGGGTGGCAGCCCCTATGGGCTACACCTTC	CASSYFRVAAPMGYTF
TRBV12-3/TRBV12-4	TRBD1	TRBJ2-7	-	TGTGCCAGGGGGACAGGGAGAGTCGAGCAGTACTTC	CARGTGRVEQYF
TRBV5-1	-	TRBJ2-1	-	TGCGCCAGCAGCTTAGCGGGCGGGTACTACAATGAGCAGTTCTTC	CASSLAGGYYNEQFF
TRBV11-2	-	TRBJ2-1	-	TGTGCCAGCAGCTCATACACAGGGACCCCCTCCTACAATGAGCAGTTCTTC	CASSSYTGTPSYNEQFF
TRBV3-1/TRBV3-2	-	TRBJ1-2	-	TGTGCCAGCAGCCAACGCGGAACTGGCTACACCTTC	CASSQRGTGYTF
TRBV11-2	-	TRBJ1-2	-	TGTGCCAGCAGCTTAGCGGTTTTGCGGGGCTATGGCTACACCTTC	CASSLAVLRGYGYTF